These T cell receptor beta chains were read from a single sample in a study of shared clonotypes between healthy human individuals. Libraries were prepared by immunoSEQ multiplex PCR; TCRdb keeps only in-frame clonotypes and omits some of them. The sample holds 2 million to 2.5 million clones, over 85% seen once. Material for sequencing was naive CD4+ T cells from PBMCs. These receptors were obtained from a young man in good health. Some clones in this sample may be carry-over from other donors' samples. Each CDR3 is given with its conserved first and last residue. The D gene is left open where the match is weak. Expanded clones get a size class; other rows say once, few or many, or leave the size out.

v_gene: TRBV6-5; d_gene: TRBD2; abundance: .; j_gene: TRBJ2-1; CDR3aa: CAAGGYNEQFF; CDR3nt: TGTGCGGCGGGAGGGTACAATGAGCAGTTCTTC
v_gene: TRBV28; d_gene: TRBD1; abundance: .; j_gene: TRBJ2-5; CDR3aa: CASSLRDRGGETQYF; CDR3nt: TGTGCCAGCAGCCTTCGGGACAGGGGTGGAGAGACCCAGTACTTC
v_gene: TRBV6-6; d_gene: TRBD1; abundance: .; j_gene: TRBJ2-5; CDR3aa: CASRETGTGHQETQYF; CDR3nt: TGTGCCAGCAGGGAGACAGGGACAGGGCATCAAGAGACCCAGTACTTC
v_gene: TRBV10-3; d_gene: .; abundance: .; j_gene: TRBJ2-7; CDR3aa: CAISEGHPEQYF; CDR3nt: TGTGCCATCAGTGAGGGACACCCCGAGCAGTACTTC
v_gene: TRBV5-1; d_gene: TRBD1; abundance: .; j_gene: TRBJ2-7; CDR3aa: CASSLLRTGNPYEQYF; CDR3nt: TGCGCCAGCAGCTTGCTCCGGACAGGGAACCCCTACGAGCAGTACTTC
v_gene: TRBV29-1; d_gene: .; abundance: .; j_gene: TRBJ1-6; CDR3aa: CSVRVLDNSPLHF; CDR3nt: TGCAGCGTCCGGGTTTTGGATAATTCACCCCTCCACTTT
v_gene: TRBV7-6; d_gene: TRBD2; abundance: .; j_gene: TRBJ2-5; CDR3aa: CASSPRTSGRKYQETQYF; CDR3nt: TGTGCCAGCAGCCCCCGGACTAGCGGGAGGAAATACCAAGAGACCCAGTACTTC
v_gene: TRBV2; d_gene: TRBD1; abundance: .; j_gene: TRBJ1-1; CDR3aa: CASSELAGQEAFF; CDR3nt: TGTGCCAGCAGTGAACTGGCGGGACAGGAAGCTTTCTTT
v_gene: TRBV4-1; d_gene: .; abundance: .; j_gene: TRBJ1-2; CDR3aa: CASSNRGGAGPTNYGYTF; CDR3nt: TGCGCCAGCAGCAACCGGGGGGGGGCAGGGCCGACCAACTATGGCTACACCTTC
v_gene: TRBV7-8; d_gene: .; abundance: .; j_gene: TRBJ1-2; CDR3aa: CASSFLGASYGYTF; CDR3nt: TGTGCCAGCAGCTTTCTTGGAGCGTCTTATGGCTACACCTTC
v_gene: TRBV5-6; d_gene: .; abundance: .; j_gene: TRBJ2-2; CDR3aa: CASSPVGGELFF; CDR3nt: TGTGCCAGCAGCCCGGTAGGCGGGGAGCTGTTTTTT
v_gene: TRBV28; d_gene: .; abundance: .; j_gene: TRBJ2-6; CDR3aa: CASSSPGDYSGANVLTF; CDR3nt: TGTGCCAGCAGTTCCCCCGGGGATTACTCTGGGGCCAACGTCCTGACTTTC
v_gene: TRBV25-1; d_gene: TRBD1; abundance: .; j_gene: TRBJ1-2; CDR3aa: CASSEGGGLDYGYTF; CDR3nt: TGTGCCAGCAGTGAAGGAGGGGGCCTGGACTATGGCTACACCTTC
v_gene: TRBV5-1; d_gene: TRBD1; abundance: few; j_gene: TRBJ1-1; CDR3aa: CASSLATTGGTEAFF; CDR3nt: TGCGCCAGCAGCTTGGCCACAACAGGGGGCACTGAAGCTTTCTTT
v_gene: TRBV28; d_gene: .; abundance: .; j_gene: TRBJ2-3; CDR3aa: CASSFVNVAGTQYF; CDR3nt: TGTGCCAGCAGTTTTGTAAATGTTGCAGGTACGCAGTATTTT
v_gene: TRBV28; d_gene: TRBD1; abundance: .; j_gene: TRBJ1-5; CDR3aa: CASSAGQGNNQPQHF; CDR3nt: TGTGCCAGCAGTGCGGGACAGGGAAACAATCAGCCCCAGCATTTT
v_gene: TRBV11-3; d_gene: .; abundance: .; j_gene: TRBJ2-2; CDR3aa: CASSSRPSPNTGELFF; CDR3nt: TGTGCCAGCAGCTCCCGACCATCCCCGAACACCGGGGAGCTGTTTTTT
v_gene: TRBV9; d_gene: TRBD2; abundance: .; j_gene: TRBJ2-7; CDR3aa: CASSVGSGRGYEQYF; CDR3nt: TGTGCCAGCAGCGTAGGTTCGGGGAGGGGATACGAGCAGTACTTC
v_gene: TRBV30; d_gene: .; abundance: .; j_gene: TRBJ2-5; CDR3aa: CAWSVVLDFHDVGAQYF; CDR3nt: TGTGCCTGGAGTGTCGTGTTGGACTTCCACGACGTCGGAGCCCAGTACTTC
v_gene: TRBV9; d_gene: .; abundance: .; j_gene: TRBJ1-6; CDR3aa: CASTRADHNSPLHF; CDR3nt: TGTGCCAGCACCCGGGCGGACCATAATTCACCCCTCCACTTT
v_gene: TRBV7-2; d_gene: .; abundance: once; j_gene: TRBJ2-3; CDR3aa: CASSEDGTDTQYF; CDR3nt: TGTGCCAGCAGCGAGGACGGCACAGATACGCAGTATTTT
v_gene: TRBV2; d_gene: TRBD1; abundance: .; j_gene: TRBJ2-3; CDR3aa: CASLRGRTDTQYF; CDR3nt: TGTGCCAGCTTAAGGGGGCGTACAGATACGCAGTATTTT
v_gene: TRBV6-5; d_gene: TRBD1; abundance: .; j_gene: TRBJ1-2; CDR3aa: CASRPDRVQDGYTF; CDR3nt: TGTGCCAGCAGACCCGACAGGGTCCAGGATGGCTACACCTTC
v_gene: TRBV28; d_gene: .; abundance: .; j_gene: TRBJ1-1; CDR3aa: CASSLRGRGAFF; CDR3nt: TGTGCCAGCAGTTTACGGGGGCGAGGAGCTTTCTTT
v_gene: TRBV5-1; d_gene: TRBD2; abundance: .; j_gene: TRBJ2-7; CDR3aa: CASSPWTSGSGGAYEQYF; CDR3nt: TGCGCCAGCAGCCCATGGACTAGCGGGTCCGGAGGGGCTTACGAGCAGTACTTC
v_gene: TRBV29-1; d_gene: .; abundance: .; j_gene: TRBJ1-1; CDR3aa: CSVVSAPMNTEAFF; CDR3nt: TGCAGCGTTGTGAGTGCACCGATGAACACTGAAGCTTTCTTT
v_gene: TRBV28; d_gene: .; abundance: once; j_gene: TRBJ2-3; CDR3aa: CASSLSYRTWGTDTQYF; CDR3nt: TGTGCCAGCAGTTTATCGTACCGAACTTGGGGCACAGATACGCAGTATTTT
v_gene: TRBV19; d_gene: TRBD1; abundance: once; j_gene: TRBJ2-5; CDR3aa: CASSTAGQGASETQYF; CDR3nt: TGTGCCAGTAGTACGGCCGGACAGGGGGCTTCAGAGACCCAGTACTTC
v_gene: TRBV28; d_gene: TRBD2; abundance: .; j_gene: TRBJ2-2; CDR3aa: CASRLADFSGELFF; CDR3nt: TGTGCCAGTAGACTAGCGGACTTTTCCGGGGAGCTGTTTTTT
v_gene: TRBV27; d_gene: .; abundance: .; j_gene: TRBJ1-2; CDR3aa: CASSPGAGFYYGYTF; CDR3nt: TGTGCCAGCAGTCCCGGGGCGGGGTTCTACTATGGCTACACCTTC
v_gene: TRBV4-1; d_gene: TRBD1; abundance: .; j_gene: TRBJ2-7; CDR3aa: CASSQVRDRVSEQYF; CDR3nt: TGCGCCAGCAGCCAAGTTCGGGACAGGGTCTCCGAGCAGTACTTC
v_gene: TRBV5-6; d_gene: .; abundance: .; j_gene: TRBJ1-5; CDR3aa: CASSQDREGPQHF; CDR3nt: TGTGCCAGCAGCCAGGACAGAGAGGGGCCCCAGCATTTT
v_gene: TRBV28; d_gene: .; abundance: once; j_gene: TRBJ1-4; CDR3aa: CASSPVDLEKLFF; CDR3nt: TGTGCCAGCAGCCCCGTCGATTTGGAAAAACTGTTTTTT
v_gene: TRBV5-1; d_gene: .; abundance: .; j_gene: TRBJ2-1; CDR3aa: CASSIIAEKQFF; CDR3nt: TGCGCCAGCAGCATCATAGCGGAAAAGCAGTTCTTC
v_gene: TRBV27; d_gene: TRBD1; abundance: once; j_gene: TRBJ1-4; CDR3aa: CASSPRRQGSNEKLFF; CDR3nt: TGTGCCAGCAGTCCGCGTCGACAGGGCTCTAATGAAAAACTGTTTTTT
v_gene: TRBV6-6; d_gene: TRBD2; abundance: .; j_gene: TRBJ2-1; CDR3aa: CASSRGLAGVNEQFF; CDR3nt: TGTGCCAGCAGTCGGGGACTAGCGGGAGTCAATGAGCAGTTCTTC
v_gene: TRBV5-1; d_gene: TRBD2; abundance: .; j_gene: TRBJ2-3; CDR3aa: CASSSLGLAGGPDTQYF; CDR3nt: TGCGCCAGCAGCTCCCTGGGACTAGCGGGAGGGCCAGATACGCAGTATTTT
v_gene: TRBV6-1; d_gene: TRBD2; abundance: .; j_gene: TRBJ2-1; CDR3aa: CASSEELGSGRENEQFF; CDR3nt: TGTGCCAGCAGTGAAGAACTAGGGAGCGGGAGGGAAAATGAGCAGTTCTTC
v_gene: TRBV9; d_gene: TRBD1; abundance: .; j_gene: TRBJ2-6; CDR3aa: CASSVGGGAGANVLTF; CDR3nt: TGTGCCAGCAGCGTAGGAGGGGGCGCTGGGGCCAACGTCCTGACTTTC